Each of the 8 T cell receptor beta chains below was sequenced from the same sample in a study of regulatory T cells in long-lasting Graves disease. Time point reported: persistent/refractory GD, antithyroid drugs over 5 years with positive TRAb. Generation of the TCR library employed RNA extracted from PBMCs. Assembly of TCR beta libraries relied on iRepertoire HTBI primers together with Arm-PCR of CDR3 regions. Via MiXCR, TCRdb re-called the multiplex PCR reads, giving one row per CDR3 protein. Here the sample spans roughly 450,000 distinct CDR3 sequences, under 25% being singletons. Here the sequenced sample was peripheral blood mononuclear cells (PBMCs), taken when the disease was refractory, from a patient treated with antithyroid drugs. The source of these receptors is a female donor with Graves disease.

This chain joins TRBV3-1 and TRBJ2-5; 11 nucleotides align to TRBD2. The CDR3 sequence is 16 residues long. V was clipped by 2 bases and J by 1 base; unmatched bases: 3. Germline V gene data show CDR1 as LGHDT and CDR2 as YNNKEL (reference sequence). Written as DNA, the CDR3 is TGTGCCAGCAGCCAACGGACTAGCGGGCGCCAAGAGACCCAGTACTTC. Its translation is CASSQRTSGRQETQYF.

The chain has TRBV30 and TRBJ2-5; 10 bases are a match to TRBD2. Germline CDR1 GTSNPN, CDR2 SVGIG (reference sequence). J lost 4 bases, V lost 1 base, and 6 bases had no gene match. The CDR3 has 15 residues. CDR3 sequence reads: CAWSAGTSVLETQYF. The CDR3 DNA is TGTGCCTGGAGTGCCGGGACTAGCGTGTTAGAGACCCAGTACTTC.

Many counts were recorded for this clonotype. In DNA, the CDR3 is TGTGCCAGCAGCCATGGGAGCTATGGCTACACCTTC. Encoded protein: CASSHGSYGYTF. This chain joins TRBV7-2 and TRBJ1-2; no reliable D call. Trimming shortened V by 5 bases and J by 4 bases, and 8 bases separated the two germline ends. CDR1 is SGHTA, CDR2 FQGNSA, per germline. The CDR3 extends over 12 amino acids.

The chain has TRBV5-1 and TRBJ2-7; 10 bases are shared with TRBD1. V was pared by 1 base and J by 6 bases, with 7 bases of the junction left unmatched. Germline V lookup: CDR1 SGHRS, CDR2 YFSETQ. This CDR3 contains 15 residues. The CDR3 protein is CASSLTRDRGGEQYF. CDR3 in DNA: TGCGCCAGCAGCTTGACCCGGGACAGGGGTGGCGAGCAGTACTTC.

This clonotype was detected many times. This sequence joins TRBV28 and TRBJ1-1; D not resolved. The CDR3 has 11 amino acids. Germline CDR1 MDHEN, CDR2 SYDVKM. Trimming cost V 9 bases and J 6 bases, with 11 bases left between them. This CDR3 reads CASGAGPEAFF. CDR3 DNA sequence: TGTGCCAGTGGTGCAGGTCCTGAAGCTTTCTTT.

This clonotype was seen a handful of times. The chain couples TRBV29-1 to TRBJ1-2; D is perhaps TRBD1 (5 bases). CDR1 is SQVTM and CDR2 is ANQGSEA in the germline V gene. This CDR3 is 17 amino acids long. Trimming removed 6 bases at V and 4 bases at J, with 27 bases between. CDR3 residues: CSVYGKVSGTGIYGYTF. The CDR3 nucleotides are TGCAGCGTCTACGGGAAAGTTTCCGGGACGGGAATCTATGGCTACACCTTC.

This clonotype was found many times. The V call is TRBV18, the J call TRBJ2-5, with D possibly matching TRBD1 (6 bases). The germline V gene encodes CDR1 KGHSH and CDR2 LQKENI. The germline V and J ends were trimmed by 1 base and 1 base, with 13 bases remaining between them. The CDR3 has 16 residues. CDR3 protein: CASSPLGQTLQETQYF. The CDR3 coding sequence is TGTGCCAGCTCACCACTAGGACAGACACTCCAAGAGACCCAGTACTTC.

This clonotype showed up many times. The chain joins TRBV2 to TRBJ2-1; a possible D gene is TRBD1 (5 bases). Trimming took 10 bases from V and 0 from J, leaving 16 bases between them. Germline CDR1 SNHLY, CDR2 FYNNEI. This CDR3 comprises 15 residues. CDR3 protein: CATPRQRYSYNEQFF. The CDR3 coding sequence is TGTGCCACCCCGAGACAGCGTTACTCCTACAATGAGCAGTTCTTC.